This is a list of T cell receptor beta chains from one sample in a study of response to subunit inactivated influenza vaccine. TCRdb reanalysed the RT-PCR reads using MiXCR and keeps one entry per CDR3 protein. The sample holds some 500,000 distinct CDR3 sequences, around 25% seen once. Material: CD4+ T cells sorted from PBMCs, obtained more than 4 days after vaccination. The receptors were gathered from a man aged 50 to 59 who received an inactivated influenza vaccine. Both conserved end residues are part of each CDR3. D genes are given only for firm matches. Clone size is stated in some rows and not others, as once, few, many or a class when expanded.

clone_size j_call v_call cdr3_length d_call cdr3_aa cdr3_nt
NA TRBJ1-2 TRBV10-3 16 NA CAIRKPVGRSEYGYTF TGTGCCATCAGGAAGCCGGTCGGGAGGAGTGAATATGGCTACACCTTC
NA TRBJ2-7 TRBV7-2 17 TRBD2 CASSMRPTSGSSYEQYF TGTGCCAGCAGCATGCGTCCGACTAGCGGGAGTTCATACGAGCAGTACTTC
few TRBJ2-3 TRBV10-3 13 TRBD1 CAITDRGGDTQYF TGTGCCATCACGGACAGGGGTGGGGATACGCAGTATTTT
NA TRBJ2-7 TRBV10-2 14 TRBD1 CASRKGTGTYEQYF TGCGCCAGCAGAAAAGGGACAGGTACCTACGAGCAGTACTTC
NA TRBJ2-7 TRBV9 15 TRBD2 CASSAESGSVYEQYF TGTGCCAGCAGCGCCGAGAGCGGGAGTGTCTACGAGCAGTACTTC
few TRBJ1-4 TRBV7-9 15 NA CASSPAGVFNEKLFF TGTGCCAGCAGCCCTGCTGGAGTCTTTAATGAAAAACTGTTTTTT
NA TRBJ1-2 TRBV27 13 NA CASSLYRSGGYTF TGTGCCAGCAGTTTATACCGGTCAGGGGGCTACACCTTC
NA TRBJ1-3 TRBV20-1 14 NA CSARALSSGNTIYF TGCAGTGCTAGAGCCTTGAGCTCTGGAAACACCATATATTTT
few TRBJ2-2 TRBV7-9 14 NA CASSLGSKTGELFF TGTGCCAGCAGCTTAGGTTCCAAGACCGGGGAGCTGTTTTTT
few TRBJ1-6 TRBV4-2 14 NA CASSERDYNSPLHF TGTGCCAGCAGCGAACGGGACTATAATTCACCCCTCCACTTT
NA TRBJ2-5 TRBV7-2 14 NA CASSFGGFGETQYF TGTGCCAGCAGCTTTGGGGGGTTCGGGGAGACCCAGTACTTC
NA TRBJ1-1 TRBV5-1 13 NA CASSLEYAGSAFF TGCGCCAGCAGCTTGGAGTACGCAGGATCGGCTTTCTTT
few TRBJ2-7 TRBV6-5 15 TRBD2 CASSYSPLREGEQYF TGTGCCAGCAGTTATTCCCCGCTCCGGGAGGGAGAGCAGTACTTC
many TRBJ2-1 TRBV12-3/TRBV12-4 12 NA CASSQRSYEQFF TGTGCCAGCAGTCAGAGGAGCTATGAGCAGTTCTTC
few TRBJ2-7 TRBV6-1 14 NA CASRPRRAGYEQYF TGTGCCAGCAGACCCAGGAGGGCTGGCTACGAGCAGTACTTC
NA TRBJ2-4 TRBV20-1 13 NA CSAMGPAKNIQYF TGCAGTGCTATGGGGCCGGCCAAAAACATTCAGTACTTC
NA TRBJ1-5 TRBV20-1 15 NA CSATTGSHSNQPQHF TGCAGTGCGACAACAGGATCCCATAGCAATCAGCCCCAGCATTTT
many TRBJ2-1 TRBV12-3/TRBV12-4 12 NA CASRSGRNEQFF TGTGCCAGCAGATCGGGGAGGAATGAGCAGTTCTTC
NA TRBJ2-1 TRBV20-1 14 TRBD2 CSAILAGEVNEQFF TGCAGTGCAATACTAGCGGGAGAAGTCAATGAGCAGTTCTTC
few TRBJ2-1 TRBV28 16 TRBD1 CASKRIPGQGVNEQFF TGTGCCAGTAAACGTATTCCGGGACAGGGGGTAAATGAGCAGTTCTTC
once TRBJ2-1 TRBV20-1 15 TRBD2 CSAPDGSGRVNEQFF TGCAGTGCTCCAGACGGAAGCGGGAGGGTTAATGAGCAGTTCTTC
many TRBJ2-3 TRBV7-8 14 NA CASRGGRGTDTQYF TGTGCCAGCAGGGGAGGACGGGGCACAGATACGCAGTATTTT
few TRBJ2-2 TRBV9 15 TRBD1 CASSFGTGDSGELFF TGTGCCAGCAGTTTCGGGACAGGGGATTCCGGGGAGCTGTTTTTT
NA TRBJ2-7 TRBV27 16 TRBD1 CASSLGRTGMVNEQYF TGTGCCAGCAGTCTCGGACGGACAGGGATGGTGAACGAGCAGTACTTC
NA TRBJ2-5 TRBV5-6 15 TRBD1 CASSLATGALETQYF TGTGCCAGCAGCTTGGCGACAGGGGCGTTAGAGACCCAGTACTTC
NA TRBJ2-6 TRBV2 14 TRBD2 CASGGRDGANVLTF TGTGCCAGCGGGGGGAGGGACGGGGCCAACGTCCTGACTTTC
NA TRBJ2-3 TRBV20-1 15 TRBD1 CSAREDGTGKDTQYF TGCAGTGCTAGAGAGGACGGGACAGGGAAAGATACGCAGTATTTT
few TRBJ2-7 TRBV5-1 19 NA CASSLAAWGPGTRAYEQYF TGCGCCAGCAGCTTGGCCGCGTGGGGACCCGGGACGAGAGCGTACGAGCAGTACTTC
NA TRBJ2-7 TRBV12-3/TRBV12-4 16 TRBD2 CASSSPGGAGTYEQYF TGTGCCAGCAGTTCCCCGGGAGGGGCAGGCACCTACGAGCAGTACTTC
few TRBJ2-3 TRBV5-8 14 TRBD1 CASRSQGNTDTQYF TGTGCCAGCAGGTCACAGGGGAACACAGATACGCAGTATTTT
NA TRBJ2-5 TRBV7-2 15 TRBD2 CASSYHSGEQETQYF TGTGCCAGCAGTTACCATAGCGGGGAACAAGAGACCCAGTACTTC
NA TRBJ2-7 TRBV12-3/TRBV12-4 15 TRBD1 CASSSNSGQGYEQYF TGTGCCAGCAGTTCGAACTCGGGACAGGGCTACGAGCAGTACTTC
few TRBJ2-3 TRBV6-1 16 TRBD1 CASSEATGGSTDTQYF TGTGCCAGCAGTGAAGCGACAGGGGGGAGCACAGATACGCAGTATTTT
NA TRBJ2-5 TRBV20-1 13 TRBD2 CSAQWGGMETQYF TGCAGTGCTCAGTGGGGGGGGATGGAGACCCAGTACTTC
few TRBJ2-2 TRBV12-3/TRBV12-4 15 NA CASSLRGWNTGELFF TGTGCCAGCAGTTTAAGGGGCTGGAACACCGGGGAGCTGTTTTTT
NA TRBJ2-1 TRBV12-3/TRBV12-4 16 TRBD2 CASSLSGTSGAGEQFF TGTGCCAGCAGTTTATCCGGGACTAGCGGGGCGGGTGAGCAGTTCTTC
many TRBJ2-7 TRBV5-1 14 NA CASSMELAGSEQYF TGCGCCAGCAGCATGGAGCTCGCGGGCAGCGAGCAGTACTTC
NA TRBJ2-1 TRBV7-2 15 TRBD1 CASSLDDRLGQGQFF TGTGCCAGCAGCTTAGACGATCGTTTGGGACAGGGACAGTTCTTC
NA TRBJ1-1 TRBV7-2 14 NA CASSLAGGLTEAFF TGTGCCAGCAGCTTAGCGGGGGGGCTCACTGAAGCTTTCTTT
few TRBJ2-2 TRBV4-3 16 NA CASSQGHRQNTGELFF TGCGCCAGCAGCCAAGGCCACAGACAAAACACCGGGGAGCTGTTTTTT
NA TRBJ1-1 TRBV12-3/TRBV12-4 15 NA CASGGGLRLNTEAFF TGTGCCAGCGGTGGGGGGCTCCGGTTGAACACTGAAGCTTTCTTT
NA TRBJ1-5 TRBV28 15 TRBD1 CASSLGTGGFQPQHF TGTGCCAGCAGTTTAGGGACAGGGGGCTTCCAGCCCCAGCATTTT
NA TRBJ1-1 TRBV5-1 14 NA CASSLAGVLTEAFF TGCGCCAGCAGCTTGGCCGGGGTACTCACTGAAGCTTTCTTT
NA TRBJ2-5 TRBV6-2/TRBV6-3 17 NA CASSLRLPAGIGETQYF TGTGCCAGCAGTTTAAGACTTCCGGCGGGGATAGGAGAGACCCAGTACTTC
NA TRBJ2-7 TRBV5-1 15 TRBD1 CASSRAGTVFYEQYF TGCGCCAGCAGCCGCGCTGGGACAGTTTTTTACGAGCAGTACTTC
NA TRBJ2-7 TRBV18 15 TRBD1 CASSPRAGQGGEQYF TGTGCCAGCTCACCACGTGCGGGACAGGGTGGTGAGCAGTACTTC
few TRBJ2-2 TRBV5-1 15 TRBD1 CASSYDRGRTGELFF TGCGCCAGCAGCTACGACAGGGGGCGCACCGGGGAGCTGTTTTTT
NA TRBJ2-5 TRBV7-2 14 NA CASSLLTAQETQYF TGTGCCAGCAGCTTACTGACGGCACAAGAGACCCAGTACTTC
NA TRBJ2-3 TRBV12-3/TRBV12-4 13 TRBD2 CASSPGLVNTQYF TGTGCCAGCAGTCCCGGACTAGTTAATACGCAGTATTTT
few TRBJ2-7 TRBV20-1 14 NA CSGLRTAASYEQYF TGCAGTGGCCTGCGGACAGCAGCTTCCTACGAGCAGTACTTC
NA TRBJ1-3 TRBV6-5 15 TRBD1 CASSYSGQGGNTIYF TGTGCCAGCAGTTACTCGGGACAGGGAGGAAACACCATATATTTT
NA TRBJ1-1 TRBV6-5 13 NA CASSYGGHTEAFF TGTGCCAGCAGTTATGGGGGGCATACTGAAGCTTTCTTT
NA TRBJ2-7 TRBV6-5 15 TRBD1 CASSYVGTGGGEQYF TGTGCCAGCAGTTATGTCGGGACAGGGGGAGGCGAGCAGTACTTC
NA TRBJ1-6 TRBV5-6 15 NA CASSLATGVNSPLHF TGTGCCAGCAGCTTGGCCACAGGAGTTAATTCACCCCTCCACTTT
many TRBJ2-7 TRBV3-1 12 NA CASSQVGYEQYF TGTGCCAGCAGCCAAGTAGGCTACGAGCAGTACTTC